The T cell receptor beta chain under discussion was sequenced for a study of Ad26.COV2.S vaccination and SARS-CoV-2 variants (dated by TCRdb to 2020 to 2023). Study-wide context: Vaccine-arm donors were drawn from COV1001, a multicentre, randomized, double-blind, placebo-controlled phase I-IIa trial of Ad26.COV2.S in healthy adults. Investigators did not know the trial group allocation while performing experiments and assessing outcomes. Participants in the trial were split at random into five groups of five each, receiving low-dose or high-dose Ad26.COV2.S once or twice, or else placebo on both occasions. The specificity and breadth of SARS-CoV-2-reactive T cell receptors after Ad26.COV2.S vaccination were assessed by TCRbeta repertoire sequencing. Ad26.COV2.S was given intramuscularly at 5x10^10 or 1x10^11 viral particles, as a single shot or as two shots 56 days apart. The TCR-sequenced set comprised around 30 samples: roughly 19 Ad26.COV2.S vaccine recipients, 5 placebo recipients and 8 SARS-CoV-2 convalescent individuals.

The immunoSEQ Assay was the method used to sequence TCRbeta CDR3 regions. After extraction, genomic DNA underwent amplification by bias-controlled multiplex PCR, followed by high-throughput sequencing. The paper's data handling went like this. To quantify the absolute abundance of every unique TCRbeta CDR3 region, sequences were collapsed and filtered. T cell fraction was estimated by normalization of TCRbeta template counts to usable DNA, with usable DNA being measured through amplification of reference genes present in all nucleated cells. Repertoire TCRs were annotated as SARS-CoV-2-specific by exact matching of V gene, CDR3 amino acid sequence and J gene to a known reactive TCR set. MIRA supplied the reference SARS-CoV-2 TCR set, which was filtered for enrichment in COVID-19-positive ImmuneCODE repertoires so that public or cross-reactive TCRs were removed. Drawing on the MIRA antigens, annotated TCRs were analysed further at the level of specific ORF or position within ORF. Breadth was defined as annotated unique rearrangements over total unique productive rearrangements; depth was the summed frequency of those rearrangements. TCR breadth was compared between groups using two-sided Wilcoxon rank-sum tests. As stored in TCRdb, this immuneACCESS dataset retains in-frame rearrangements with V and J assigned. A fraction of the clones does not appear; measured against another copy, unresolved V genes explain less than half of the discrepancy, and the remainder lacks a known reason. The V and J calls and the clone size are those of that table, but D and trimming were determined from the DNA. This sample gives about 350,000 clones in total; approximately 90% of them show up just once. The ten largest make up just under 5% of the sample.

Turning to this clone: The antigen it recognizes is unknown. Base qualities were left out, and no much larger clone turns up one base away.

The sample's treatment or condition label is to be understood as: about 20 received Ad26.COV2.S at low or high dose, single or two shots; several received placebo; per-sample allocation not given. Repertoires of vaccine and placebo recipients were sequenced from samples collected on day 63 after the first injection. Between 29 July and 7 August 2020, Cohort 1b enrolled around 25 adults aged 18-55 years at one site in Boston, USA. Ad26.COV2.S was a replication-incompetent adenovirus type 26 vector that expressed a prefusion-stabilized SARS-CoV-2 spike protein derived from the original Wuhan strain. CDR1 SGHVT and CDR2 SQSDAQ were looked up in the germline V gene. V lost 1 base and J lost 7 bases; the stretch between them is 10 bases long. Counted from cysteine to phenylalanine, this CDR3 has 13 amino acids. The CDR3 DNA has 39 bases and is translated from base 1. Results the study describes overall, beyond this receptor: The study was not powered to compare responses between vaccine doses or regimens. Substantial breadth of spike-specific CD8+ and CD4+ T cell responses was reported after vaccination. The authors noted that total T cell responses may have been underestimated by the TCR breadth and depth analyses. Vaccine and placebo recipients had comparable non-spike TCR breadth, which fits with the vaccine containing only spike. Higher spike-specific TCR breadth was observed in Ad26.COV2.S recipients than in placebo recipients (P = 0.0014).

The sample here was peripheral blood, taken in a trial of Ad26.COV2.S vaccine versus placebo. This TCR was sampled from a person aged 18-60 years who received the Ad26.COV2.S COVID-19 vaccine or a placebo. Recombination linked TRBV7-4 to TRBJ2-5; no confident D gene assignment can be made. The DNA sequence reads TGTGCCAGCAGCTTAGTACTGGCGGCGACCCAGTACTTC. This codes for CASSLVLAATQYF.